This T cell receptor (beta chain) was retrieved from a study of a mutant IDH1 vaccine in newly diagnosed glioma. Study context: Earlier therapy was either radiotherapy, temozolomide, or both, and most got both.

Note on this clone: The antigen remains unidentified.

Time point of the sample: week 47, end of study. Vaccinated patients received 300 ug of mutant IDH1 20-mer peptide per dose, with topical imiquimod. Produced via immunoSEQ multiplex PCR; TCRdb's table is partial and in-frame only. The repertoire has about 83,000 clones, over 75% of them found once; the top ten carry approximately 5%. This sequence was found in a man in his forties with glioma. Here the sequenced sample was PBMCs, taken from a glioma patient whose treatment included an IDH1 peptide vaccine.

This CDR3 is CASSAHSGSGNQPQHF. CDR3 nucleotides: TGTGCCAGCAGCGCGCATTCAGGGTCGGGGAATCAGCCCCAGCATTTT. J is TRBJ1-5 and V is TRBV7-2; tentatively, D is TRBD1 (5 bases). CDR1 is SGHTA, CDR2 FQGNSA, per germline. This CDR3 spans 16 amino acids. The V and J ends lost 5 bases and 4 bases respectively, with 18 bases between them. Using reference TRBV7-2 and TRBJ1-5 for the parts outside the CDR3, the full variable domain is GAGVSQSPSNKVTEKGKDVELRCDPISGHTALYWYRQSLGQGLEFLIYFQGNSAPDKSGLPSDRFSAERTGGSVSTLTIQRTQQEDSAVYLCASSAHSGSGNQPQHFGDGTRLSIL.